This section outlines one TCR beta chain sequence together with its context. Its antigen is undetermined. The V end was cut by 2 bases, the J end by 2 bases, with 16 bases between. Germline lookup yields CDR1 SGHRS and CDR2 YFSETQ. This CDR3 has 16 residues. The assay was immunoSEQ multiplex PCR, and TCRdb's table has in-frame clones only and misses some. The top ten clones hold about 11% of a sample with some 93,000 clones, about 88% of them seen once. In every patient, relapse followed autologous stem cell transplantation, while exposure to brentuximab vedotin differed. The data derive from a study of PD-1 blockade in classical Hodgkin lymphoma. Study observations and caveats: The study reported lower baseline TCR diversity in newly diagnosed patients than in healthy donors. Researchers reported that CD4+ TCR diversity, though not CD8+, rose significantly by C4D1.

The J gene is TRBJ2-5, the V gene TRBV5-1, with TRBD1 as a possible D gene (6 bases). The TCR sequence derives from a human donor with classical Hodgkin lymphoma. Material: peripheral blood mononuclear cells (PBMCs), obtained before the second cycle of nivolumab. The CDR3 coding sequence is TGCGCCAGCAGCTTACCCAAGGGGACACCACAAGAGACCCAGTACTTC. The encoded protein is CASSLPKGTPQETQYF.